Listed here are 27 T cell receptor beta chains from one sample, sequenced in a study of response to subunit inactivated influenza vaccine. TCRdb reanalysed the RT-PCR reads using MiXCR and keeps one entry per CDR3 protein. The top ten hold about an eighth of the sample, which has hundreds of thousands of distinct CDR3 sequences, approximately 13% seen once. This specimen was PBMCs from blood, taken roughly 47 days after vaccination. Receptor source: a man aged 45 to 65 who received an inactivated influenza vaccine.

At least ten counts were recorded for this clonotype. The chain combines TRBV7-8 with TRBJ2-7; possibly TRBD1 or TRBD2 for D (6 bases each). The germline gives CDR1 SGHVS, CDR2 FQNEAQ. Trimming shortened V by 8 bases and J by 1 base, and 9 bases separated the two germline ends. The CDR3 loop spans 12 amino acids. CDR3 in DNA: TGTGCCAGCGGGGGGACATCCTACGAGCAGTACTTC. Amino acid sequence: CASGGTSYEQYF.

This clonotype came up a few times. The chain is built from TRBV29-1 and TRBJ1-1, with unresolved D. Germline lookup yields CDR1 SQVTM and CDR2 ANQGSEA. Trimming pared 4 bases from V and 6 bases from J, leaving 15 bases between. CDR3 length: 13 residues. CDR3 coding DNA: TGCAGCGTTGTAGAAGGGAGAGAGGCTGAAGCTTTCTTT. Amino acids: CSVVEGREAEAFF.

V gene TRBV24-1 combines with J gene TRBJ2-1; D is perhaps TRBD1 (6 bases). Germline CDR1 KGHDR, CDR2 SFDVKD. Deletions cut 4 bases from V and 4 bases from J, with 16 bases between. The CDR3 extends over 16 amino acids. The DNA for the CDR3 is TGTGCCACCAGTGAAACCGGGACACGGTTATACAATGAGCAGTTCTTC. Translated, it gives CATSETGTRLYNEQFF.

This rearrangement joins TRBV20-1 to TRBJ2-1; 7 nucleotides line up with TRBD2. The CDR3 is 14 residues long. Germline loops: CDR1 DFQATT, CDR2 SNEGSKA (reference sequence). J gave up 4 bases and V 4 bases, and 7 bases lay outside the gene matches. The CDR3: CSATEWEGYNEQFF. CDR3 coding DNA: TGCAGTGCTACCGAGTGGGAGGGGTACAATGAGCAGTTCTTC.

This sequence joins TRBV6-1 and TRBJ2-5; 7 nucleotides align to TRBD2. Per germline, CDR1 MNHNS and CDR2 SASEGT. V shed 7 bases and J 5 bases; nucleotides not matched to a gene: 10. The CDR3 has 14 residues. The chain's CDR3 is CASTKWGGRETQYF. The CDR3 bases are TGTGCCAGCACTAAGTGGGGGGGGAGGGAGACCCAGTACTTC.

CDR3 DNA: TGTGCCAGCACCCCTCGTTGGGGACTAGCCAAAAACATTCAGTACTTC. This encodes CASTPRWGLAKNIQYF. V is TRBV6-1 and J is TRBJ2-4; D possibly corresponds to TRBD2 (6 bases). There are 16 residues in the CDR3. V was shortened by 7 bases and J by 0 bases, with 16 bases between the two germline ends. Per the germline V gene, CDR1 is MNHNS and CDR2 is SASEGT.

In its sample, this clonotype was seen many times. This chain connects TRBV12-3 or TRBV12-4 to TRBJ2-7; 11 nucleotides line up with TRBD2. The J segment lost 6 bases and the V segment lost 7 bases, leaving 11 bases of the junction unmatched. The CDR3 covers 15 residues. CDR3 coding DNA: TGTGCCAGCATGGTTGGTAGCGGGGGGGCGGTCGAGCAGTACTTC. Translation: CASMVGSGGAVEQYF.

In DNA form, the CDR3 reads TGTGCCAGCTCAAGAGGGGGATTTGGGACCCTCTCTGGAAACACCATATATTTT. It is translated as CASSRGGFGTLSGNTIYF. The chain is built from TRBV18 and TRBJ1-3; TRBD1 is a possible D gene (6 bases). Germline CDR1 reads KGHSH; CDR2 reads LQKENI. V was cut by 5 bases and J by 0 bases, with 20 bases left in between. There are 18 residues in the CDR3.

This chain uses TRBV6-4 with TRBJ2-7; 8 nucleotides line up with TRBD1. Looked up from germline, CDR1 is MRHNA and CDR2 is SNTAGT. CDR3 length: 16 amino acids. After removal of 2 bases from V and 3 bases from J, the junction contained 9 bases not matched to a gene. The CDR3 loop is CASSDPVDRVHYEQYF. The DNA for the CDR3 is TGTGCCAGCAGTGACCCTGTGGACAGGGTTCACTACGAGCAGTACTTC.

This chain joins TRBV12-3 or TRBV12-4 and TRBJ1-2; TRBD1 is a possible D gene (6 bases). The ends were cut back, 3 bases at V and 4 bases at J, with 12 bases in the middle. The CDR3 contains 14 residues. As DNA, the CDR3 is TGTGCCAGCAGTTTTCGGGGGGCGGCCTATGGCTACACCTTC. It specifies CASSFRGAAYGYTF.

Worth noting for this clonotype: Relative to the germline gene, one junction end is altered; a read error may explain this. The CDR3 here is CARSRAGESNTGELFF. The CDR3 bases are TGTGCCCGCAGCAGGGCGGGGGAGTCGAACACCGGGGAGCTGTTTTTT. This chain connects TRBV4-2 to TRBJ2-2, with 7 bases aligning to TRBD2. Per germline, CDR1 LGHNA and CDR2 YNFKEQ. The CDR3 runs to 16 residues.

This clonotype was found a few times. The V and J genes are TRBV28 and TRBJ1-5; 10 bases fit TRBD1. CDR1 is MDHEN, CDR2 SYDVKM, per germline. V lost 1 base and J lost 2; bases outside the gene matches: 5. This CDR3 contains 17 residues. Here the CDR3 reads CASSLLTGGLGNQPQHF. CDR3 bases: TGTGCCAGCAGTTTATTGACAGGGGGCCTCGGCAATCAGCCCCAGCATTTT.

This clonotype was observed a handful of times. The gene calls are TRBV29-1 and TRBJ2-3; D uncertain. The germline V gene has CDR1 SQVTM and CDR2 ANQGSEA. V was pared by 4 bases and J by 0 bases, with 5 bases between. CDR3 size: 12 residues. The CDR3 DNA follows: TGCAGCGTTGGTGTCAGCACAGATACGCAGTATTTT. It specifies CSVGVSTDTQYF.

This clonotype was counted between two and nine times. The chain couples TRBV12-3 or TRBV12-4 to TRBJ1-3; possibly TRBD1 for D (5 bases). V was cut by 7 bases and J by 4 bases, with 14 bases left in between. This CDR3 is built from 14 residues. CDR3 in amino acids: CASTVGARGNTIYF. The CDR3 DNA is TGTGCCAGCACCGTAGGGGCGAGGGGAAACACCATATATTTT.

The table lists this clonotype with a few counts. V usage is TRBV20-1 and J usage is TRBJ1-1; the D is unclear. Germline assignment: CDR1 DFQATT and CDR2 SNEGSKA (reference sequence). Trimming removed 4 bases at V and 6 bases at J, with 9 bases between. CDR3 length: 11 amino acids. In DNA form, the CDR3 reads TGCAGTGCTACGAGGACCGCTGAAGCTTTCTTT. This encodes CSATRTAEAFF.

This clonotype occurred a few times. The chain joins TRBV20-1 to TRBJ2-7, with a weak D call TRBD1 (5 bases). V lost 2 bases and J lost 7, with 15 bases in between. CDR1 and CDR2 from the germline V gene are DFQATT and SNEGSKA (reference sequence). This CDR3 has 13 residues. CDR3 bases: TGCAGTGCTAGACCCGCAGGGAAGAGGGAGCAGTACTTC. Residues: CSARPAGKREQYF.

This clonotype occurred many times. The CDR3, as DNA: TGCAGTGCTAGAGATCTCCAGGGTAGGGACTATGGCTACACCTTC. It specifies CSARDLQGRDYGYTF. J is TRBJ1-2 and V is TRBV20-1; weak D call: TRBD1 (5 bases). The CDR3 runs to 15 residues. V was cut by 0 bases and J by 3 bases, with 14 bases left in between. CDR1 and CDR2 (germline): DFQATT, SNEGSKA (reference sequence).

This clonotype was seen ten or more times. The gene calls are TRBV29-1 and TRBJ2-7, with 9 nucleotides matching TRBD1. The CDR3 consists of 12 residues. In germline, CDR1 is SQVTM, CDR2 ANQGSEA. After removal of 7 bases from V and 3 bases from J, the junction contained 4 bases not matched to a gene. The CDR3: CSAGTGFYEQYF. Written as DNA, the CDR3 is TGCAGCGCCGGGACAGGGTTCTACGAGCAGTACTTC.

Only a few counts were recorded for this clonotype. A much larger clonotype is one base distant, so this may be a read error. V and J are TRBV12-3 or TRBV12-4 and TRBJ2-1, with a weak D call TRBD2 (6 bases). The CDR3 runs 14 residues. V was cut by 0 bases and J by 6 bases, with 9 bases left in between. This CDR3 is CASSLAGGFNEQFF. The CDR3 DNA sequence: TGTGCCAGCAGTTTAGCGGGAGGCTTCAATGAGCAGTTCTTC.

J is TRBJ1-1 and V is TRBV18, with D possibly matching TRBD1 (5 bases). This CDR3 region has 13 residues. CDR1 and CDR2 from the germline V gene are KGHSH and LQKENI. V was pared by 5 bases and J by 6 bases, with 13 bases between. The CDR3 region has the DNA TGTGCCAGCTCATCCGGCAGGGTCGCTGAAGCTTTCTTT. Protein: CASSSGRVAEAFF.

The genes are TRBV20-1 and TRBJ2-7; TRBD2 aligns across 10 bases. The V segment lost 3 bases and the J segment 2 bases; nucleotides outside the gene matches: 7. Germline V gene data show CDR1 as DFQATT and CDR2 as SNEGSKA (reference sequence). This CDR3 region has 15 residues. The CDR3 loop is CSASLASGSPYEQYF. CDR3 coding DNA: TGCAGTGCTAGTCTGGCTAGCGGGAGCCCCTACGAGCAGTACTTC.

As regards this clonotype: A much more abundant neighbour one base away suggests this may be a read error. The chain is built from TRBV9 and TRBJ2-2; tentatively, D is TRBD2 (7 bases). V lost 3 bases and J lost 4, with 10 bases in between. Germline loops: CDR1 SGDLS, CDR2 YYNGEE. This CDR3 has 14 residues. CDR3 in DNA: TGTGCCAGCAGCGAGGGGGGGGCCACCGGGGAGCTGTTTTTT. Translating it yields CASSEGGATGELFF.

This rearrangement joins TRBV30 to TRBJ1-1; 9 bases are shared with TRBD1. Losses at the gene ends were 4 bases for V and 1 base for J; bases not matched to a gene: 1. CDR1 is GTSNPN and CDR2 is SVGIG in the germline V gene (reference sequence). The CDR3 totals 13 residues. The CDR3 sequence is CAWKGQGNTEAFF. In nucleotides, the CDR3 is TGTGCCTGGAAGGGACAGGGGAACACTGAAGCTTTCTTT.

The gene calls are TRBV2 and TRBJ2-7, with D possibly TRBD1 on 6 matching bases. CDR3 length equals 14 residues. The V gene lost 1 base and the J gene lost 3 bases, with 10 bases spanning the gap. The V gene's germline CDR1 is SNHLY and CDR2 FYNNEI. The CDR3 bases are TGTGCCAGCAGTGAAGAGACAGGCGGCTACGAGCAGTACTTC. This gives the protein CASSEETGGYEQYF.

This chain connects TRBV5-1 to TRBJ2-7; D unclear. The germline V gene has CDR1 SGHRS and CDR2 YFSETQ. The CDR3 runs to 13 residues. V lost 3 bases to trimming and J lost 3 bases, with 10 bases between them. This CDR3 reads CASSSRPNYEQYF. In DNA form, the CDR3 reads TGCGCCAGCAGCTCTAGGCCCAACTACGAGCAGTACTTC.

This clonotype was observed a few times. The chain links TRBV5-1 to TRBJ2-7; possible D gene TRBD2, 5 bases. This CDR3 comprises 15 residues. V was cut by 0 bases and J by 1 base, with 11 bases left in between. Germline CDR1 reads SGHRS; CDR2 reads YFSETQ. The CDR3 reads CASSLAVRGSYEQYF. Here the CDR3 DNA reads TGCGCCAGCAGCTTGGCAGTACGGGGTTCCTACGAGCAGTACTTC.

The V call is TRBV3-1, the J call TRBJ2-7; D unclear. The V end was cut by 2 bases, the J end by 7 bases, with 6 bases between. Per germline, CDR1 LGHDT and CDR2 YNNKEL (reference sequence). The CDR3 totals 11 residues. The DNA for the CDR3 is TGTGCCAGCAGCCAAAATAAGGAGCAGTACTTC. It specifies CASSQNKEQYF.